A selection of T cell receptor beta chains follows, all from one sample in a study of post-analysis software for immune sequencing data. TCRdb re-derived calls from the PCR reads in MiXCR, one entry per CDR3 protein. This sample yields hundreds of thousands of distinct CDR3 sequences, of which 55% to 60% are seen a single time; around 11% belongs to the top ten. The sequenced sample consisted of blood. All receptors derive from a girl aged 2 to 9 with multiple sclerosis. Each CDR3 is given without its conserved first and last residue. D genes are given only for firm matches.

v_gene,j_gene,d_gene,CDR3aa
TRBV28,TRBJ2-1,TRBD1,ATVDRTTYNEQF
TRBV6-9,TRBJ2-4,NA,ASIPGVSEY
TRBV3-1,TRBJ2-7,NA,ASSRGLDRVDEQY
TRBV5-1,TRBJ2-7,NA,ASSLGTEEQY
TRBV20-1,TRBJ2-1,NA,SARSLYNEQF
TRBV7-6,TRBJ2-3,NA,ASSLGAGGASDTQY
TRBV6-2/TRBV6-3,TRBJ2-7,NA,ASGTATGTYEQY
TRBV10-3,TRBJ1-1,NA,AIRGVNTEAF
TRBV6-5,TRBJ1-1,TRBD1,ASSSVTGTVSTEAF
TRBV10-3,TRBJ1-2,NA,AISGALSTHYGYT
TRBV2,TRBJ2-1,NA,ASREGSLNNEQF